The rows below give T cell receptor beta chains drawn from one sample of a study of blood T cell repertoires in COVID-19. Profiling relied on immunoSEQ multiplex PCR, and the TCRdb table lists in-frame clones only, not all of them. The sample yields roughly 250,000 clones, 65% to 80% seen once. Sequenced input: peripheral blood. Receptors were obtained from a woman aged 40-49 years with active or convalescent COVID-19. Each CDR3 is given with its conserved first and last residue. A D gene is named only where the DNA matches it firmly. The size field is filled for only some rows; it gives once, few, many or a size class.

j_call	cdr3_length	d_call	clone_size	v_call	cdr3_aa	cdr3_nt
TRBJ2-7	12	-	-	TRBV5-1	CASSLGNYEQYF	TGCGCCAGCAGCTTGGGTAACTACGAGCAGTACTTC
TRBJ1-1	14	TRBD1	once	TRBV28	CASSWTGPRLKAFF	TGTGCCAGCAGTTGGACAGGCCCCAGGTTGAAAGCTTTCTTT
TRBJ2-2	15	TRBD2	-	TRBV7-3	CASSLPAGGTGELFF	TGTGCCAGCAGCCTCCCGGCGGGGGGGACCGGGGAGCTGTTTTTT
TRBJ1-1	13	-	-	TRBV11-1	CASSWQRVTEAFF	TGTGCCAGCAGCTGGCAGCGTGTCACTGAAGCTTTCTTT
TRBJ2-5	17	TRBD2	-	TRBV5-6	CASRRTSGGNIQETQYF	TGTGCCAGCAGGCGGACTAGCGGGGGGAACATACAAGAGACCCAGTACTTC
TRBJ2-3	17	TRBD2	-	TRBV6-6	CASSRLSGGPTGDTQYF	TGTGCCAGCAGTCGACTTAGCGGGGGCCCTACTGGAGATACGCAGTATTTT
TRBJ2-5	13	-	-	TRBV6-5	CASSVQGEETQYF	TGTGCCAGCAGCGTACAGGGAGAAGAGACCCAGTACTTC
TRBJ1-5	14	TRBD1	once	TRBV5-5	CASSLEGADQPQHF	TGTGCCAGCAGCTTGGAGGGGGCCGATCAGCCCCAGCATTTT
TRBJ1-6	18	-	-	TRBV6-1	CASSEAPYPSSYNSPLHF	TGTGCCAGCAGTGAAGCGCCGTACCCGAGCTCCTATAATTCACCCCTCCACTTT
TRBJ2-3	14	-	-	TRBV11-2	CASSLDGSGDTQYF	TGTGCCAGCAGCTTAGATGGGAGTGGAGATACGCAGTATTTT
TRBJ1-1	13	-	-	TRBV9	CASSVQGRTEAFF	TGTGCCAGCAGCGTACAGGGTAGGACTGAAGCTTTCTTT
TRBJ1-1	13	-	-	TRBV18	CASSPGTQVEAFF	TGTGCCAGCTCACCCGGGACACAAGTTGAAGCTTTCTTT
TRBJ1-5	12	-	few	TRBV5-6	CASSFQGWPQHF	TGTGCCAGCAGCTTCCAGGGCTGGCCCCAGCATTTT
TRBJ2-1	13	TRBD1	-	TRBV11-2	CASSKDRGYEQFF	TGTGCCAGCAGCAAGGACAGGGGTTATGAGCAGTTCTTC
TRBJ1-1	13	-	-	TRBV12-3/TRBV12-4	CASSLIAQSKAFF	TGTGCCAGCAGTTTAATTGCACAGTCGAAGGCTTTCTTT
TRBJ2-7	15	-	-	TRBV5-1	CASSLSGSGTYEQYF	TGCGCCAGCAGCTTGTCCGGCTCCGGGACCTACGAGCAGTACTTC
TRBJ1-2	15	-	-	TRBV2	CASRAIPSGAYGYTF	TGTGCCAGCAGAGCGATACCCAGTGGGGCCTATGGCTACACCTTC
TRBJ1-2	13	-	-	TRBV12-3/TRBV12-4	CASSFPGEYGYTF	TGTGCCAGCAGTTTCCCGGGAGAGTATGGCTACACCTTC
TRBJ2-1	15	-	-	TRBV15	CATSRDLVGGREQFF	TGTGCCACCAGCAGAGATCTTGTCGGGGGGCGTGAGCAGTTCTTC
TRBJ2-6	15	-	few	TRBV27	CASSLSRTGANVLTF	TGTGCCAGCAGTTTATCGCGGACTGGGGCCAACGTCCTGACTTTC
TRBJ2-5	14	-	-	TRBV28	CASSSIGGEETQYF	TGTGCCAGCAGTTCTATCGGGGGTGAGGAGACCCAGTACTTC
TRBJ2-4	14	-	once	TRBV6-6	CASSPGGAGTIQYF	TGTGCCAGCAGCCCTGGGGGGGCGGGGACCATTCAGTACTTC
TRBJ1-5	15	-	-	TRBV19	CASSIEPGRNQPQHF	TGTGCCAGTAGTATAGAACCGGGTCGCAATCAGCCCCAGCATTTT
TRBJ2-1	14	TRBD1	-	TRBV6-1	CASSEHTPGTGEFF	TGTGCCAGCAGTGAACATACCCCCGGGACAGGGGAGTTCTTC
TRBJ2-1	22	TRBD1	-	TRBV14	CASSQPPRGGQGAILSYNEQFF	TGTGCCAGCAGCCAACCTCCTAGGGGGGGACAGGGGGCAATTTTATCCTACAATGAGCAGTTCTTC
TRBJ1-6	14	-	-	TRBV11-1	CASSLMGTNSPLHF	TGTGCCAGCAGCTTAATGGGCACTAATTCACCCCTCCACTTT
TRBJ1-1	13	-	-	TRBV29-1	CSVRTDQNTEAFF	TGCAGCGTACGGACAGACCAGAACACTGAAGCTTTCTTT
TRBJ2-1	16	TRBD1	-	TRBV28	CASTLGPGQGANEQFF	TGTGCCAGCACCCTCGGACCGGGACAGGGGGCCAATGAGCAGTTCTTC
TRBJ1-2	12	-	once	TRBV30	CAWSGALYGYTF	TGTGCCTGGAGTGGGGCCCTTTATGGCTACACCTTC
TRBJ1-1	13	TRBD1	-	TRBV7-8	CASSSRTGTEAFF	TGTGCCAGCAGCTCTAGGACAGGGACTGAAGCTTTCTTT
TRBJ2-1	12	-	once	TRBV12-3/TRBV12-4	CASTNRGWEQFF	TGTGCCAGCACCAATCGGGGGTGGGAGCAGTTCTTC
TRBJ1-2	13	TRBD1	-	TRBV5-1	CASSRGDRAGYTF	TGCGCCAGCAGTCGCGGTGACAGGGCTGGCTACACCTTC
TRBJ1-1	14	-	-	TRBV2	CASSQDSTNTEAFF	TGTGCCAGCAGTCAAGATTCTACGAACACTGAAGCTTTCTTT